Reported below is one T cell receptor (beta chain). Its specificity is unknown. A read error may be the cause here, since a much bigger clone is one base away. Other nucleotide sequences from this sample produce the same CDR3. This record belongs to a study of metastatic and nonmetastatic thyroid tumors. Study as a whole: Samples came from malignant and benign thyroid patients, and repertoires were compared across blood and tumor or nodule tissue. General study results and limits: Malignant thyroid tumors reportedly had TCR beta diversity that was significantly higher than in benign nodules, in blood and tumor.

The CDR3 is 13 amino acids. Per germline, CDR1 DFQATT and CDR2 SNEGSKA (reference sequence). V lost 6 bases and J lost 3, with 14 bases in between. Per the original data handling: A classifier of distant metastasis in papillary thyroid cancer was built from CDR3 differences (across clinicopathological groups). Using MiXCR, TCRdb re-called clones from the PCR reads. TCRdb assigned the V and J calls; the authors' analysis was not used. This table has about 92,000 clones, about 15% appearing once. The entire patient cohort was treatment-naive prior to thyroid surgery. The sequenced sample consisted of blood. The rearrangement joins TRBV20-1 to TRBJ2-5, with D perhaps TRBD2 (6 bases). This TCR came from a female donor with papillary thyroid cancer or a benign thyroid nodule (not recorded which). Some clones in this sample may be carry-over from other donors' samples. In nucleotides, the CDR3 is TGCAGTGCACACAAGGAGGGTGAAGAGACCCAGTACTTC. Translated, it gives CSAHKEGEETQYF.